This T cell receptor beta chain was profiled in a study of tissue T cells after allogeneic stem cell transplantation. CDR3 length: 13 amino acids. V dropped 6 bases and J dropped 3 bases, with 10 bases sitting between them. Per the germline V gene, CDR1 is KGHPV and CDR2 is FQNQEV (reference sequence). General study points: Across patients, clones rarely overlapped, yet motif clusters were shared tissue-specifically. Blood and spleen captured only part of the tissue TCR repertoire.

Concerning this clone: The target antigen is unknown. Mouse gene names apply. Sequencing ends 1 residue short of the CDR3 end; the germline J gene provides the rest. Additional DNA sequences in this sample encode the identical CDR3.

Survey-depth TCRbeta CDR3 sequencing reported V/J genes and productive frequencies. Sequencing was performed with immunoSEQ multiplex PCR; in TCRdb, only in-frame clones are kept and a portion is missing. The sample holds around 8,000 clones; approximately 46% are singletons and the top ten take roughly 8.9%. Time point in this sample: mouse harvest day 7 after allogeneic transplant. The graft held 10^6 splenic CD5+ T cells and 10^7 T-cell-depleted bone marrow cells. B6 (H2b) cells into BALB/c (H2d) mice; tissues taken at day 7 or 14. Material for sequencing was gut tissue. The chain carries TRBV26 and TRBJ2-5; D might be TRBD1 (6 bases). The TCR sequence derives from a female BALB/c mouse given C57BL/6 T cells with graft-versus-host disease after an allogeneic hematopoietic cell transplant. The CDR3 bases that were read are TGTGCCAGCAGCCAGGGACAACAAGACACCCAGTAC. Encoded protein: CASSQGQQDTQY. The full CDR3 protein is CASSQGQQDTQYF.